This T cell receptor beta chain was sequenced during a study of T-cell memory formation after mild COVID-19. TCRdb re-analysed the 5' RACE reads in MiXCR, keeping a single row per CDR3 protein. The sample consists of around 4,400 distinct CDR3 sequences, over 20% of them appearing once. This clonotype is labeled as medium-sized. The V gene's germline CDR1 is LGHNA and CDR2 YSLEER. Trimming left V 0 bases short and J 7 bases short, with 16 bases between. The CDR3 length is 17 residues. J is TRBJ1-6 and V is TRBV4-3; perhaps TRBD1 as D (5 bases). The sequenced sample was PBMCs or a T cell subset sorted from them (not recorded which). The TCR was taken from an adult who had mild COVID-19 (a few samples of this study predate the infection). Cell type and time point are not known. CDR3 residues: CASSQDPGGASNSPLHF. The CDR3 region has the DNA TGCGCCAGCAGCCAAGACCCGGGTGGGGCTTCGAATTCACCCCTCCACTTT.